One sample yielded the 27 T cell receptor beta chains listed below, sequenced in a study of identical twins. TCRdb passed the 5' RACE reads through MiXCR, listing each CDR3 protein once. The data hold fewer than 250,000 distinct CDR3 sequences, with approximately 9% observed a single time. What was sequenced was memory (CD45RO+) T cells sorted from blood. These receptors originate from a young woman in good health.

This clonotype has a handful of counts. V usage is TRBV5-6 and J usage is TRBJ2-3; D possibly uses TRBD1 or TRBD2 (5 bases each). The ends were cut back, 4 bases at V and 2 bases at J, with 17 bases in the middle. This CDR3 has 16 amino acids. In germline, CDR1 is SGHDT, CDR2 YYEEEE. The CDR3: CASSNRRDLLTDTQYF. Written as DNA, the CDR3 is TGTGCCAGCAGCAATCGAAGGGACCTCCTCACAGATACGCAGTATTTT.

The chain links TRBV5-1 to TRBJ2-3, with 11 positions matching TRBD1. Germline V gene sequence: CDR1 SGHRS, CDR2 YFSETQ. The V segment lost 2 bases and the J segment 5 bases; nucleotides outside the gene matches: 7. This CDR3 region has 16 residues. The CDR3 DNA follows: TGCGCCAGCAGCTTACTTCCCGGGACAGGGGGAGATACGCAGTATTTT. Its translation: CASSLLPGTGGDTQYF.

As concerns this clonotype: One base away lies a much larger clone, so this may be a sequencing read error. This chain links TRBV7-2 with TRBJ2-1; D is possibly TRBD2 (6 bases). Trimming removed 2 bases at V and 0 bases at J, with 8 bases between. This CDR3 region has 15 residues. CDR1 is SGHTA, CDR2 FQGNSA, per germline. Here the CDR3 reads CASSLWGDSYNEQFF. CDR3 nucleotide sequence: TGTGCCAGCAGCTTATGGGGGGACTCCTACAATGAGCAGTTCTTC.

This clonotype has just a few counts. The chain recombines TRBV25-1 with TRBJ2-7; D is ambiguous. V lost 4 bases, J lost 4 bases, and 11 bases lay in between. The CDR3 loop spans 13 amino acids. CDR1 is MGHDK, CDR2 SYGVNS, per germline. The CDR3 coding sequence is TGTGCCAGCAGTGTTGTAGGGAATTACGAGCAGTACTTC. Amino acid sequence: CASSVVGNYEQYF.

This clonotype was seen more than once but under ten times. This chain links TRBV20-1 with TRBJ2-5, with TRBD2 identical over 10 bases. The V and J ends lost 6 bases and 3 bases, in that order; junction bases with no gene match: 10. The germline CDR1 and CDR2 sequences are DFQATT and SNEGSKA (reference sequence). This CDR3 region has 15 residues. The CDR3 DNA follows: TGCAGTGCCTCGCAAGCGGGAGGGAAGGAAGAGACCCAGTACTTC. It specifies CSASQAGGKEETQYF.

This clonotype was detected only a few times. V usage is TRBV7-9 and J usage is TRBJ2-1; D not certain. Trimming pared 3 bases from V and 10 bases from J, leaving 16 bases between. The V gene's germline CDR1 is SEHNR and CDR2 FQNEAQ (reference sequence). This CDR3 is 14 amino acids long. This CDR3 reads CASSFVTDPREQFF. The CDR3 DNA reads TGTGCCAGCAGCTTCGTGACTGACCCCCGGGAGCAGTTCTTC.

The chain combines TRBV11-1 with TRBJ2-7, with 7 bases identical to TRBD2. Germline V CDR1 and CDR2: SGHAT, FQDESV (reference sequence). V shed 3 bases and J 2 bases; nucleotides not matched to a gene: 22. The CDR3 totals 20 residues. The CDR3 region has the DNA TGTGCCAGCAGCTTCACGACAGCCAGGGTAGCGGGTGATATCCCCTACGAGCAGTACTTC. Residues: CASSFTTARVAGDIPYEQYF.

There are many counts of this clonotype. V and J are TRBV12-3 or TRBV12-4 and TRBJ2-1, with D possibly called TRBD1 or TRBD2 (6 bases each). The CDR3 is 15 residues long. V lost 6 bases, J lost 0 bases, and 12 bases lay in between. This CDR3 reads CASREGDSSYNEQFF. The CDR3, as DNA: TGTGCCAGCAGGGAGGGGGATAGCTCCTACAATGAGCAGTTCTTC.

This clonotype appeared many times. The chain joins TRBV20-1 to TRBJ2-3; perhaps TRBD2 as D (6 bases). In germline, CDR1 is DFQATT, CDR2 SNEGSKA (reference sequence). V was trimmed by 4 bases and J by 3 bases, leaving 11 bases between them. The CDR3 has 13 amino acids. The CDR3 loop is CSANGRGTDTQYF. The CDR3 bases are TGCAGTGCTAATGGACGGGGGACAGATACGCAGTATTTT.

There are a few counts of this clonotype. The chain recombines TRBV5-6 with TRBJ2-1; tentatively, D is TRBD1 or TRBD2 (6 bases each). The CDR3 has 15 amino acids. V lost 2 bases and J lost 4, with 13 bases in between. Germline V gene sequence: CDR1 SGHDT, CDR2 YYEEEE. The CDR3 bases are TGTGCCAGCAGCTTCGGGGGCCCCCTGTACAATGAGCAGTTCTTC. Translated: CASSFGGPLYNEQFF.

In DNA, the CDR3 is TGCAGTGCTAGGGCCGGGACTAGGGATACCGGGGAGCTGTTTTTT. Translating gives CSARAGTRDTGELFF. J is TRBJ2-2 and V is TRBV20-1; 8 bases fit TRBD2. This CDR3 has 15 residues. Trimming took 3 bases from V and 5 from J; bases not matched to a gene: 8. CDR1 and CDR2 (germline): DFQATT, SNEGSKA (reference sequence).

This clonotype was seen at least ten times. The chain joins TRBV3-1 to TRBJ2-1; D perhaps matches TRBD2 (6 bases). Germline CDR1 is LGHDT and CDR2 is YNNKEL (reference sequence). The CDR3 totals 14 residues. V was cut by 6 bases and J by 4 bases, with 13 bases left in between. The DNA of the CDR3 is TGTGCCAGCAGTTTGACTAGGTTATACAATGAGCAGTTCTTC. This encodes CASSLTRLYNEQFF.

The chain recombines TRBV12-3 or TRBV12-4 with TRBJ2-5, with D tentatively TRBD2 (5 bases). V was trimmed by 7 bases and J by 3 bases, leaving 15 bases between them. The CDR3 length is 14 residues. Here the CDR3 reads CASNFGILKETQYF. The CDR3 DNA reads TGTGCCAGCAATTTCGGGATTTTAAAAGAGACCCAGTACTTC.

This clonotype was observed many times. The chain links TRBV24-1 to TRBJ1-6, with a tentative D call TRBD1 (5 bases). V was pared by 3 bases and J by 7 bases, with 9 bases between. Germline V lookup: CDR1 KGHDR, CDR2 SFDVKD. CDR3 length equals 14 residues. CDR3 DNA: TGTGCCACCAGTGATCGGGCAGGGAATTCACCCCTCCACTTT. Translation: CATSDRAGNSPLHF.

Ten or more counts support this clonotype. This rearrangement joins TRBV12-3 or TRBV12-4 to TRBJ2-1, with D unclear. V lost 4 bases to trimming and J lost 4 bases, with 8 bases between them. The CDR3 is made up of 13 amino acids. The CDR3, as DNA: TGTGCCAGCAGTTCCGGGCCTTACAATGAGCAGTTCTTC. Its translation is CASSSGPYNEQFF.

The V call is TRBV12-3 or TRBV12-4, the J call TRBJ2-2; either TRBD1 or TRBD2 may supply D (6 bases each). CDR3 length equals 15 residues. The V end lost 3 bases, the J end lost 5 bases, and 13 bases lay between the germline ends. The DNA for the CDR3 is TGTGCCAGCAGTTTGTGGGGGGCCGGGACCGGGGAGCTGTTTTTT. Encoded protein: CASSLWGAGTGELFF.

This clonotype has more than one count but fewer than ten. The CDR3 bases are TGTGCCAGCAGCTTAATTGGGTCATACTCACCCCTCCACTTT. The encoded protein is CASSLIGSYSPLHF. The V and J genes are TRBV7-3 and TRBJ1-6, with no clear D. V lost 1 base and J lost 10, with 11 bases in between. The CDR3 totals 14 residues. Looked up from germline, CDR1 is SGHTA and CDR2 is FQGTGA.

J is TRBJ1-1 and V is TRBV20-1; 7 nucleotides align to TRBD1. From germline, CDR1 is DFQATT and CDR2 SNEGSKA (reference sequence). The CDR3 loop spans 18 amino acids. With 6 bases clipped from V and 0 bases from J, the junction kept 19 bases outside the gene matches. CDR3 bases: TGCAGTGCGGATCCGGGACAGTCTCTTGGGGGGATGAACACTGAAGCTTTCTTT. It translates to CSADPGQSLGGMNTEAFF.

This rearrangement joins TRBV27 to TRBJ2-7, with a tentative D call TRBD1 (6 bases). There are 14 residues in the CDR3. CDR1 is MNHEY and CDR2 is SMNVEV in the germline V gene (reference sequence). Trimming pared 2 bases from V and 3 bases from J, leaving 11 bases between. CDR3 loop: CASSLKDRHYEQYF. The DNA for the CDR3 is TGTGCCAGCAGTTTAAAGGACAGACACTACGAGCAGTACTTC.

This clonotype was found many times. This chain uses TRBV6-1 with TRBJ1-1, with TRBD1 identical over 7 bases. CDR3 length equals 15 residues. V was pared by 5 bases and J by 1 base, with 7 bases of the junction left unmatched. CDR1 is MNHNS and CDR2 is SASEGT in the germline V gene. The CDR3 reads CASSLTGTANTEAFF. The CDR3 nucleotides read TGTGCCAGCAGTCTCACCGGGACAGCGAACACTGAAGCTTTCTTT.

This clonotype has only a few counts. The chain carries TRBV20-1 and TRBJ2-5; perhaps TRBD1 as D (5 bases). V gave up 3 bases and J gave up 2 bases, with 10 bases separating them. This CDR3 is built from 13 residues. Germline assignment: CDR1 DFQATT and CDR2 SNEGSKA (reference sequence). This CDR3 reads CSARTDRQETQYF. The CDR3 bases are TGCAGTGCTAGGACAGATAGACAAGAGACCCAGTACTTC.

This clonotype appeared a few times. The CDR3 DNA reads as TGTGCCAGCAGCCAAGCTAACTATGGCTACACCTTC. As protein: CASSQANYGYTF. The chain joins TRBV4-2 to TRBJ1-2, with D unresolved. V was shortened by 1 base and J by 0 bases, with 0 bases between the two germline ends. Germline CDR1 is LGHNA and CDR2 is YNFKEQ. The CDR3 is 12 residues long.

This clonotype was seen ten or more times. V usage is TRBV6-1 and J usage is TRBJ2-7, with a weak D call TRBD1 (6 bases). Germline V gene data show CDR1 as MNHNS and CDR2 as SASEGT. V was clipped by 5 bases and J by 2 bases, with 13 bases between them. This CDR3 has 14 residues. The CDR3 DNA sequence: TGTGCCAGCAGTACCCGGGACAAAACCTACGAGCAGTACTTC. Amino acids: CASSTRDKTYEQYF.

The rearrangement uses TRBV20-1 and TRBJ2-4; TRBD2 is a possible D gene (6 bases). The CDR3 runs to 11 residues. The V end lost 5 bases, the J end lost 10 bases, and 12 bases lay between the germline ends. Germline values: CDR1 DFQATT, CDR2 SNEGSKA (reference sequence). The CDR3 protein is CSAGGTVIQYF. DNA of the CDR3: TGCAGTGCTGGAGGGACGGTAATTCAGTACTTC.

V and J are TRBV7-8 and TRBJ1-1; D remains ambiguous. Germline V lookup: CDR1 SGHVS, CDR2 FQNEAQ. V lost 5 bases and J 0 bases, leaving 10 bases between the germline ends. The CDR3 length is 14 residues. CDR3 region: CASSVLNMNTEAFF. Written as DNA, the CDR3 is TGTGCCAGCAGCGTACTCAACATGAACACTGAAGCTTTCTTT.

This clonotype has a count of ten or more. The chain joins TRBV20-1 to TRBJ2-1, with TRBD2 matching over 10 bases. Trimming removed 4 bases from V and 7 bases from J; junction bases left unmatched: 4. The CDR3 consists of 13 residues. Germline V gene sequence: CDR1 DFQATT, CDR2 SNEGSKA (reference sequence). The CDR3, as DNA: TGCAGTGCTAACAGCGGGGGGGGGAATGAGCAGTTCTTC. Its translation: CSANSGGGNEQFF.

V and J are TRBV20-1 and TRBJ1-1, with TRBD1 as a possible D gene (6 bases). The CDR3 is 10 amino acids. CDR1 DFQATT and CDR2 SNEGSKA come from the germline V gene (reference sequence). The CDR3 bases are TGCAGCCTGAGGGGGTATGAAGCTTTCTTT. This gives the protein CSLRGYEAFF.